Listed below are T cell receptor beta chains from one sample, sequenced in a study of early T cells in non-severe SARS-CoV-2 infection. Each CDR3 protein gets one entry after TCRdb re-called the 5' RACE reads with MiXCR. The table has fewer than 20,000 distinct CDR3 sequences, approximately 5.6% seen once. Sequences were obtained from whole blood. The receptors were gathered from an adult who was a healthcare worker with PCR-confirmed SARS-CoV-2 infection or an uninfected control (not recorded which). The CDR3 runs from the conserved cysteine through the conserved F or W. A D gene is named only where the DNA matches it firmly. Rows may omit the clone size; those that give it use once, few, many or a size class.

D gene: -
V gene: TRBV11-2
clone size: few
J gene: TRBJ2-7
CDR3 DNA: TGTGCCAGCAGTTATGCCTACGAGCAGTACTTC
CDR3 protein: CASSYAYEQYF

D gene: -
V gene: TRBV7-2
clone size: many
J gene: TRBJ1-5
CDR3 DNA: TGTGCCAGCAGCCCGGAAAGGAATCAGCCCCAGCATTTT
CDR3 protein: CASSPERNQPQHF

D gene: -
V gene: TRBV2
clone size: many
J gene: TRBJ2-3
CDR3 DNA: TGTGCCAGCAGTGTCAAGGAAGCAGATACGCAGTATTTT
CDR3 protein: CASSVKEADTQYF

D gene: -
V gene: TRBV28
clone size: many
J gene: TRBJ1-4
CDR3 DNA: TGTGCCAGCAGTCCTCCGGGTGAGGGGAGGACTGGAAAACTGTTTTTT
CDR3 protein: CASSPPGEGRTGKLFF

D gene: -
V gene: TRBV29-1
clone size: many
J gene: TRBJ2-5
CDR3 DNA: TGCAGCGTCTCCCAGGGGTGGGGGCCGTTAGGGACCCAGTACTTC
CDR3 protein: CSVSQGWGPLGTQYF

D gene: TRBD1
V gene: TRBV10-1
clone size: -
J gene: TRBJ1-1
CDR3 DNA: TGCGCCAGCACTGACCCGGGACAGGGGGAAGCTTTCTTT
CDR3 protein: CASTDPGQGEAFF

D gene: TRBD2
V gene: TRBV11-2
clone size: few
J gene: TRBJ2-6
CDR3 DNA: TGTGCCAGCAGCTCTCCAAGACGGCTAGCGGGAGTGGGCGGGGCCAACGTCCTGACTTTC
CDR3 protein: CASSSPRRLAGVGGANVLTF

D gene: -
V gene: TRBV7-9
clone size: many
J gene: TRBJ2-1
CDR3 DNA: TGTGCCAGCAGCTCGCTGGACTCTGAGCAGTTCTTC
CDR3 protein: CASSSLDSEQFF

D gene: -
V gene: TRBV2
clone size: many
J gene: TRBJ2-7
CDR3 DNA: TGTGCCAGCAGAGAGTCCGGGGACGAGCAGTACTTC
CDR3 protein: CASRESGDEQYF

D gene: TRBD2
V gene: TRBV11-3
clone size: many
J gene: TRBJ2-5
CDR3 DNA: TGTGCCAGCAGTCACGGACTAGCGGGTCAAGAGACCCAGTACTTC
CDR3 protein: CASSHGLAGQETQYF

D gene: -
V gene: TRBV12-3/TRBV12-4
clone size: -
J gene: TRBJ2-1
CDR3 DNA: TGTGCCAGCAGTTTAGGACAGTGGGTGATAAATGAGCAGTTCTTC
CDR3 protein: CASSLGQWVINEQFF

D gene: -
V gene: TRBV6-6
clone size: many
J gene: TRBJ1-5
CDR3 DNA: TGTGCCAGCAGTTACAGCAATAGCAATCAGCCCCAGCATTTT
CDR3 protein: CASSYSNSNQPQHF

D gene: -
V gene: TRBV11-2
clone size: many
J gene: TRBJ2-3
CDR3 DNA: TGTGCCAGCAGCTCTGGAGCACGACCTACCACAGATACGCAGTATTTT
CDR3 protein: CASSSGARPTTDTQYF

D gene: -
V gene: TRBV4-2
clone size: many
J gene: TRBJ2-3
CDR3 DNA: TGTGCCAGCAGCCAAGATATAGATACGCAGTATTTT
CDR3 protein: CASSQDIDTQYF

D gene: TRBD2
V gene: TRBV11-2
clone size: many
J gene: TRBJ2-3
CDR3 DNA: TGTGCCAGCAGAATAGCGGGAGGGGCAGATACGCAGTATTTT
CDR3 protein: CASRIAGGADTQYF

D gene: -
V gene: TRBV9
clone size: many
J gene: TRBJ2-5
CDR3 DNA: TGTGCCAGCAGCGTAGCTCCAAGTGAGACCCAGTACTTC
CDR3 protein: CASSVAPSETQYF

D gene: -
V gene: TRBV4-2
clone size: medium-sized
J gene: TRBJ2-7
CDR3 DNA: TGTGCCAGCAGCCAAGATGCGGGAAGGGACGAGCAGTACTTC
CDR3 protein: CASSQDAGRDEQYF

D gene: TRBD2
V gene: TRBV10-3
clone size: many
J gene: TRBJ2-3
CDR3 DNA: TGTGCCATCACTCCCCGGGGACTAGCGGGAGTAATAGATACGCAGTATTTT
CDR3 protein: CAITPRGLAGVIDTQYF

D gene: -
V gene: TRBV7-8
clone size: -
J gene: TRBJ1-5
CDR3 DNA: TGTGCCAGCAGCTCTGCTAAGGATCCCCATCAGCCCCAGCATTTT
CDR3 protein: CASSSAKDPHQPQHF

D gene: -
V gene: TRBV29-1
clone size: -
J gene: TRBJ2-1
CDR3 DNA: TGCAGCGTCAACCGAGGGGATGAGCAGTTCTTC
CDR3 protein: CSVNRGDEQFF

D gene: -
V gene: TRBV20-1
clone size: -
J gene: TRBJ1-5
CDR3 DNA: TGCAGTGCCTTGGGCAGTGATCAGCCCCAGCATTTT
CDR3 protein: CSALGSDQPQHF

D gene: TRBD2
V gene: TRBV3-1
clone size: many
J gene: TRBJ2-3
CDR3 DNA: TGTGCCAGCAGCCAAGAAGGGGACCCGGGACTAGCGGACACAGATACGCAGTATTTT
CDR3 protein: CASSQEGDPGLADTDTQYF